The clone carrying this TCR beta chain was observed a single time. The target antigen is unknown. This sample was included in a study of cytomegalovirus exposure and HLA in healthy donors. Study-level findings and limits: Prior analysis indicated that the majority of TCR beta V segments exhibited productivity approximately 87% or approximately 30% of the time. Reported findings show TCR beta sequences accurately forecast HLA-A and HLA-B alleles in most subjects. TRBV6-2, TRBV6-3 and some other V segments were excluded as indistinguishable. In a later analysis, a missense DCLRE1C variant was linked to TCR beta V- and J-gene trimming.

The CDR3 totals 13 residues. Per germline, CDR1 LGHNT and CDR2 FRNRAP. V lost 4 bases and J lost 7; bases outside the gene matches: 5. Primers included in the PCR were 60 Vbeta and 13 Jbeta primers. Sequenced by immunoSEQ multiplex PCR; TCRdb stores in-frame clones only, minus some. The sample carries some 190,000 clones, 60% to 80% recorded once. The TCR sequence derives from a woman younger than 30 in good health and CMV-seronegative. Input material: PBMCs. The rearrangement joins TRBV12-5 to TRBJ1-2, with 8 bases identical to TRBD1. CDR3 coding DNA: TGTGCTAGTGGTTCAGGGGGCGCGGGTGGCTACACCTTC. The encoded protein is CASGSGGAGGYTF.